Listed here are 23 T cell receptor beta chains from one sample, sequenced in a study of CD8 T cells in ankylosing spondylitis. One entry per CDR3 protein results from TCRdb running MiXCR on the 5' RACE reads. The sample lists tens of thousands of distinct CDR3 sequences, 6.2% seen once, with under 6% in the top ten. What was sequenced was synovial fluid, either unsorted or a sorted T cell fraction (not recorded which). These receptors came from a male donor with ankylosing spondylitis.

This clonotype was seen many times. V gene TRBV7-9 combines with J gene TRBJ2-5; TRBD2 is a possible D gene (6 bases). This CDR3 has 15 residues. Trimming took off 3 bases at V and 8 bases at J, with 19 bases between the two ends. Per the germline V gene, CDR1 is SEHNR and CDR2 is FQNEAQ (reference sequence). The CDR3 is CASSFFGTGGNTQYF. CDR3 DNA: TGTGCCAGCAGCTTTTTCGGGACGGGCGGGAATACCCAGTACTTC.

V and J are TRBV2 and TRBJ1-2; no clear D gene. Germline V gives CDR1 SNHLY, CDR2 FYNNEI. V lost 7 bases, J lost 4 bases, and 13 bases lay in between. The CDR3 covers 13 residues. As DNA, the CDR3 is TGTGCCAGCACACAGACCCGGGGCTATGGCTACACCTTC. Residues: CASTQTRGYGYTF.

This clonotype was seen ten or more times. The CDR3 DNA reads TGCAGTGCTAGACTGAGCTCTGGAAACACCATATATTTT. Translating it yields CSARLSSGNTIYF. The V gene is TRBV20-1, the J gene TRBJ1-3; D gene ambiguous. CDR3 length: 13 residues. V shed 2 bases and J shed 0 bases, with 5 bases lying between them. The germline CDR1 and CDR2 sequences are DFQATT and SNEGSKA (reference sequence).

The sample holds many counts of this clonotype. The genes are TRBV18 and TRBJ1-5, with D uncertain. This CDR3 has 13 amino acids. Deletions cut 5 bases from V and 9 bases from J, with 14 bases between. Germline V CDR1 and CDR2: KGHSH, LQKENI. The CDR3 nucleotides are TGTGCCAGCTCAGAAGACCGGAAAAGGCCCCAGCATTTT. Translating it yields CASSEDRKRPQHF.

This clonotype was observed many times. The chain uses TRBV12-3 or TRBV12-4 and TRBJ2-2, with 7 positions matching TRBD2. The ends lost 6 bases at V and 5 bases at J; junction bases unmatched: 12. This CDR3 is 16 amino acids long. The DNA of the CDR3 is TGTGCCAGCAGCCTTGACAGAGGGGAGGGGACCGGGGAGCTGTTTTTT. The encoded protein is CASSLDRGEGTGELFF.

This sequence joins TRBV2 and TRBJ1-2; 9 bases map to TRBD1. The V segment lost 6 bases and the J segment 5 bases; nucleotides outside the gene matches: 4. The CDR3 runs to 13 residues. Germline V gene sequence: CDR1 SNHLY, CDR2 FYNNEI. CDR3 protein: CASSGDRGYGYTF. In nucleotides, the CDR3 is TGTGCCAGCAGCGGCGACAGGGGGTATGGCTACACCTTC.

This clonotype was counted only a few times. The rearrangement uses TRBV29-1 and TRBJ2-7; either TRBD1 or TRBD2 may fit D (6 bases each). The CDR3 extends over 13 amino acids. From germline, CDR1 is SQVTM and CDR2 ANQGSEA. Between the trimmed V and J ends, which lost 7 bases and 3 bases, there was a span of 16 bases. The CDR3 here is CSARRGPSYEQYF. The DNA for the CDR3 is TGCAGCGCCCGCCGGGGGCCGAGCTACGAGCAGTACTTC.

This clonotype was recorded at least ten times. The chain links TRBV13 to TRBJ2-7; TRBD1 aligns across 8 bases. Germline trimming cut 3 bases from V and 1 base from J; bases unmatched to any gene: 5. The CDR3 has 15 amino acids. The germline V gene encodes CDR1 PRHDT and CDR2 FYEKMQ (reference sequence). The DNA for the CDR3 is TGTGCCAGCAGCTTTGGGACAGGATTTTCCTACGAGCAGTACTTC. Protein sequence: CASSFGTGFSYEQYF.

This clonotype was observed a few times. The chain links TRBV29-1 to TRBJ1-2; D ambiguous. Germline CDR1 reads SQVTM; CDR2 reads ANQGSEA. The CDR3 contains 12 residues. V lost 6 bases and J 2 bases, leaving 10 bases between the germline ends. The CDR3 protein is CSVSGGNYGYTF. The CDR3 nucleotides are TGCAGCGTAAGTGGCGGAAACTATGGCTACACCTTC. Together with reference TRBV29-1 and TRBJ1-2, the CDR3 gives the full variable domain: SAVISQKPSRDICQRGTSLTIQCQVDSQVTMMFWYRQQPGQSLTLIATANQGSEATYESGFVIDKFPISRPNLTFSTLTVSNMSPEDSSIYLCSVSGGNYGYTFGSGTRLTVV.

This clonotype has more than one count but fewer than ten. J is TRBJ2-1 and V is TRBV2; TRBD1 matches at 8 bases. Trimming at V came to 8 bases and at J to 9 bases, leaving 9 bases not matched to a gene. CDR3 length equals 13 residues. Germline assignment: CDR1 SNHLY and CDR2 FYNNEI. The chain's CDR3 is CASCQGAGGEQFF. DNA of the CDR3: TGTGCCAGCTGCCAGGGGGCGGGTGGTGAGCAGTTCTTC.

At least ten counts were recorded for this clonotype. The V and J genes are TRBV27 and TRBJ1-5, with 8 positions matching TRBD1. The CDR3 extends over 15 amino acids. CDR1 and CDR2 (germline): MNHEY, SMNVEV (reference sequence). The trim removed 5 bases at V and 6 bases at J, leaving 9 bases unmatched. CDR3 in amino acids: CASSAYRGRGQPQHF. The CDR3 region has the DNA TGTGCCAGCAGTGCCTACAGGGGGAGAGGTCAGCCCCAGCATTTT.

This sequence joins TRBV12-3 or TRBV12-4 and TRBJ1-6; TRBD1 matches 7 bases. The V and J ends lost 6 bases and 8 bases, in that order; junction bases with no gene match: 4. This CDR3 spans 13 amino acids. The CDR3, as DNA: TGTGCCAGCAGGAGGGACAGCGATTCACCCCTCCACTTT. Translation: CASRRDSDSPLHF.

This clonotype was found many times. This rearrangement joins TRBV29-1 to TRBJ2-3; D unclear. The CDR3 contains 12 residues. CDR1 is SQVTM and CDR2 is ANQGSEA in the germline V gene. The V end lost 4 bases, the J end lost 10 bases, and 15 bases lay between the germline ends. The CDR3: CSVALGKQAQYF. In DNA form, the CDR3 reads TGCAGCGTTGCTCTAGGGAAGCAAGCGCAGTATTTT.

Ten or more counts support this clonotype. J is TRBJ1-5 and V is TRBV19, with 7 positions matching TRBD1. The CDR3 loop spans 13 amino acids. V gave up 3 bases and J gave up 4 bases; unmatched junction bases: 0. CDR1 is LNHDA, CDR2 SQIVND, per germline (reference sequence). The CDR3 region has the DNA TGTGCCAGTAGTATCAGGGGGAATCAGCCCCAGCATTTT. Its translation: CASSIRGNQPQHF.

At least ten counts were recorded for this clonotype. CDR3 coding DNA: TGTGCCTGGAGTGTTCAGGGGATGTTTGCTGGCTACACCTTC. The encoded protein is CAWSVQGMFAGYTF. This chain joins TRBV30 and TRBJ1-2; D is perhaps TRBD1 (6 bases). The germline gives CDR1 GTSNPN, CDR2 SVGIG (reference sequence). The CDR3 totals 14 residues. V was pared by 0 bases and J by 7 bases, with 15 bases between.

This clonotype was detected ten times or more. Written as DNA, the CDR3 is TGTGCCAGCAGCCGTGAGGACAGGGGGTTTGCAGATACGCAGTATTTT. It specifies CASSREDRGFADTQYF. J is TRBJ2-3 and V is TRBV5-5; TRBD1 matches at 10 bases. There are 16 residues in the CDR3. V shed 4 bases, J shed 4 bases, and the junction held 9 bases outside the gene matches. Germline CDR1 SGHKS, CDR2 YYEKEE (reference sequence).

This clonotype was counted at least ten times. The chain is built from TRBV20-1 and TRBJ2-1; D possibly matches TRBD1 or TRBD2 (6 bases each). Germline V lookup: CDR1 DFQATT, CDR2 SNEGSKA (reference sequence). V lost 6 bases and J lost 5, with 11 bases in between. The CDR3 contains 12 residues. This CDR3 is CSAEGVDNEQFF. The CDR3 nucleotides are TGCAGTGCGGAGGGGGTGGACAATGAGCAGTTCTTC.

This clonotype occurred many times. The gene calls are TRBV5-1 and TRBJ1-1; D is uncertain. The CDR3 loop spans 13 amino acids. The germline V and J ends were trimmed by 2 bases and 2 bases, with 7 bases remaining between them. Germline V lookup: CDR1 SGHRS, CDR2 YFSETQ. The CDR3 region has the DNA TGCGCCAGCAGCTTCGCCCCAAACACTGAAGCTTTCTTT. Its translation: CASSFAPNTEAFF.

About this clonotype: With a much larger clone just one base away, this may be a read error. The chain employs TRBV23-1 and TRBJ2-1; D not certain. TRBV23-1 is an open reading frame whose function is uncertain. The CDR3 consists of 16 residues. Trimming left V 3 bases short and J 2 bases short, with 14 bases between. The CDR3 spells CASSQGNSSTYNEQFF. In nucleotides, the CDR3 is TGCGCCAGCAGTCAGGGGAATTCGTCGACCTACAATGAGCAGTTCTTC.

This clonotype was detected a few times. The chain uses TRBV4-1 and TRBJ1-3; the D gene is possibly TRBD1 (5 bases). V dropped 3 bases and J dropped 0 bases, with 15 bases sitting between them. Germline V gene data show CDR1 as MGHRA and CDR2 as YSYEKL. The CDR3 consists of 17 residues. As DNA, the CDR3 is TGCGCCAGCAGCCAGTTTGGTCAGGGCTTCTCTGGAAACACCATATATTTT. Protein: CASSQFGQGFSGNTIYF.

This clonotype has ten or more counts. V and J are TRBV28 and TRBJ2-7; no clear D. Germline CDR1 and CDR2: MDHEN and SYDVKM. The CDR3 loop spans 13 amino acids. Trimming took 2 bases from V and 2 from J, leaving 7 bases between them. The CDR3 reads CASSLRLAYEQYF. The CDR3 bases are TGTGCCAGCAGTTTAAGGCTAGCCTACGAGCAGTACTTC.

This clonotype was recorded at least ten times. The rearrangement joins TRBV12-3 or TRBV12-4 to TRBJ1-5; D is unclear. The CDR3 is 13 residues long. Deletions cut 6 bases from V and 11 bases from J, with 17 bases between. The CDR3 DNA reads TGTGCCAGCAGCCTTTTCTTCCTATCGGCCCAGCATTTT. It encodes CASSLFFLSAQHF.

This clonotype was seen many times. This rearrangement joins TRBV14 to TRBJ2-1, with a possible D match to TRBD2 (5 bases). The CDR3 spans 15 residues. Germline CDR1 reads SGHDN; CDR2 reads FVKESK. V was shortened by 2 bases and J by 9 bases, with 17 bases between the two germline ends. The CDR3, as DNA: TGTGCCAGCAGCCAACTTGTTTGGACTCTGGGTGAGCAGTTCTTC. Its protein is CASSQLVWTLGEQFF.